Sequencing of this T cell receptor beta chain was carried out in a study of CD8 T cells in ankylosing spondylitis. This clonotype was seen a few times. What it recognizes is unknown. Findings of the study overall: Researchers reportedly found disease-linked clones significantly enriched in matched ankylosing spondylitis synovial fluid. Seemingly characteristic of ankylosing spondylitis blood was a TCR beta motif consisting of several highly homologous variants. Earlier authors reported some of these motif variants in reactive arthritis synovial fluid and blood.

TCRdb recomputed calls from the 5' RACE reads with MiXCR, one row per CDR3 protein. The data show 150,000 to 200,000 distinct CDR3 sequences, approximately 12% seen once. What was sequenced was blood, either unsorted or a sorted T cell fraction (not recorded which). The origin of this receptor is a female donor with ankylosing spondylitis or in good health (not recorded which).

The CDR3 region is CASSSVPPSGYASTDTQYF. CDR3 nucleotides: TGCGCCAGCAGCTCGGTCCCTCCTAGCGGGTACGCTAGCACAGATACGCAGTATTTT. The chain employs TRBV5-1 and TRBJ2-3; 8 bases match TRBD2. Germline V CDR1 and CDR2: SGHRS, YFSETQ. Trimming cost V 3 bases and J 0 bases; bases outside gene matches: 15. The CDR3 has 19 residues.